This is a list of T cell receptor beta chains from one sample in a study of beta chain features in type 1 diabetes. Measured with immunoSEQ multiplex PCR; TCRdb has only the in-frame clones, and not every one. The data hold 200,000 to 250,000 clones, with 25% to 30% observed a single time. The sample comprised central memory CD4+ T cells from blood. The receptors here all came from a man aged 25-40 years in good health. Both conserved end residues are part of each CDR3. Each record gives: clone size, V gene, D gene, J gene, CDR3 DNA, CDR3 protein. D genes are given only for firm matches. The listing skips clone size in some rows; elsewhere it reads once, few, many or a size class.

>many|TRBV18|TRBD2|TRBJ2-2
TGTGCCAGCTCACCTACTAAGCGGGGCATAAACACCGGGGAGCTGTTTTTT
CASSPTKRGINTGELFF
>few|TRBV6-5|TRBD1|TRBJ1-1
TGTGCCAGCAGTTACCGAAGACAGGGAAGAAACACTGAAGCTTTCTTT
CASSYRRQGRNTEAFF
>.|TRBV9|.|TRBJ2-5
TGTGCCAGCAGCCTCTCGGGATTCCAAGAGACCCAGTACTTC
CASSLSGFQETQYF
>many|TRBV29-1|TRBD1|TRBJ2-2
TGCAGCGGACAGACAGGGGAACACGGGGAGCTGTTTTTT
CSGQTGEHGELFF
>.|TRBV7-2|TRBD1|TRBJ1-5
TGTGCCAGCAGCGCCGGGACAGCCTATAGCAATCAGCCCCAGCATTTT
CASSAGTAYSNQPQHF
>.|TRBV6-5|.|TRBJ1-1
TGTGCCAGCAGTTACGAGGTGAACACTGAAGCTTTCTTT
CASSYEVNTEAFF
>few|TRBV5-5|.|TRBJ1-1
TGTGCCAGCAGCTTTCCGGGCGGCTACACTGAAGCTTTCTTT
CASSFPGGYTEAFF
>few|TRBV6-5|.|TRBJ1-6
TGTGCCAGCAAGGACCTTAATTCACCCCTCCACTTT
CASKDLNSPLHF
>few|TRBV30|.|TRBJ1-4
TGTGCCTGGAGTGTTGAAAGGAGGGAAAAACTGTTTTTT
CAWSVERREKLFF
>.|TRBV18|.|TRBJ2-1
TGTGCCAGCTCGCCAAACAATGAGCAGTTCTTC
CASSPNNEQFF
>.|TRBV30|.|TRBJ2-2
TGTGCCTGGGGGACCCAGAACACCGGGGAGCTGTTTTTT
CAWGTQNTGELFF
>.|TRBV2|.|TRBJ1-1
TGTGCCAGTCATTTAACTCAGGGGACCAACACTGAAGCTTTCTTT
CASHLTQGTNTEAFF
>few|TRBV4-3|TRBD1|TRBJ1-4
TGCGCCAGCAGCCAAGACGCACAGGGGGATGAAAAACTGTTTTTT
CASSQDAQGDEKLFF
>few|TRBV7-6|.|TRBJ2-3
TGTGCCAGCAGCCCGCGGGACGTAGATACGCAGTATTTT
CASSPRDVDTQYF
>few|TRBV5-1|TRBD1|TRBJ2-3
TGCGCCAGCAGCACGGGGACAGCAGATACGCAGTATTTT
CASSTGTADTQYF
>few|TRBV7-9|TRBD2|TRBJ2-3
TGTGCCAGCAGCCTACTTAAGACTAGCGGCACAGATACGCAGTATTTT
CASSLLKTSGTDTQYF
>few|TRBV6-1|.|TRBJ2-3
TGTGCCACCTCGGGACGGAACAGGGCAGATACGCAGTATTTT
CATSGRNRADTQYF
>.|TRBV14|TRBD2|TRBJ2-5
TGTGCCAGCAGCCCCTTAGGCGGGGGTGGAGAGACCCAGTACTTC
CASSPLGGGGETQYF
>few|TRBV29-1|.|TRBJ2-3
TGCAGCGTTGCCCGGCCCCTCACAGATACGCAGTATTTT
CSVARPLTDTQYF
>many|TRBV5-1|.|TRBJ2-3
TGCGCCAGCAGCTCAGGACTAAGCACAGATACGCAGTATTTT
CASSSGLSTDTQYF
>.|TRBV4-2|.|TRBJ1-2
TGTGCCAGCAGCCAGCTTTCACCGGGACAAGAGTTTGGCTACACCTTC
CASSQLSPGQEFGYTF
>.|TRBV18|TRBD1|TRBJ2-7
TGTGCCAGCTCACCAGGACAGGGGCCCTACGAGCAGTACTTC
CASSPGQGPYEQYF
>few|TRBV9|.|TRBJ2-1
TGTGCCAGCAGCGTCACAGGTGGAGGTACAACCTACAATGAGCAGTTCTTC
CASSVTGGGTTYNEQFF
>.|TRBV5-1|TRBD2|TRBJ2-1
TGCGCCAGCAGCTTGGATAGCGGGCCGGCCAATGAGCAGTTCTTC
CASSLDSGPANEQFF
>many|TRBV29-1|.|TRBJ2-5
TGCAGCGTTGAGGGGGTGCCCCGACAAGAGACCCAGTACTTC
CSVEGVPRQETQYF
>few|TRBV6-1|.|TRBJ2-3
TGTGCCACATCCTCTGCCGGGAATACGCAGTATTTT
CATSSAGNTQYF
>.|TRBV27|.|TRBJ2-1
TGTGCCAGCAGTCCATCTATGCCCTACAATGAGCAGTTCTTC
CASSPSMPYNEQFF
>many|TRBV15|.|TRBJ2-3
TGTGCCACCAGCGCAGGGGGGGCAGATACGCAGTATTTT
CATSAGGADTQYF
>.|TRBV30|TRBD2|TRBJ2-3
TGTGCCTGGAGGCCTGAGGGAGGGCGCCCAGATACGCAGTATTTT
CAWRPEGGRPDTQYF
>many|TRBV28|.|TRBJ2-7
TGTGCCAGCAGAACAGAGGGGACCAGCTCCTACGAGCAGTACTTC
CASRTEGTSSYEQYF
>.|TRBV7-2|.|TRBJ2-2
TGTGCCAGCAGCTTGAACCGGGACATCACCGGGGAGCTGTTTTTT
CASSLNRDITGELFF
>many|TRBV6-4|TRBD2|TRBJ2-3
TGTGCCAGCAGTGACTCCCAGCGGGGGTCAGATACGCAGTATTTT
CASSDSQRGSDTQYF
>.|TRBV6-6|TRBD2|TRBJ2-3
TGTGCCAGCAGTTGGCGGACTAGCGGGATCCCAGATACGCAGTATTTT
CASSWRTSGIPDTQYF
>few|TRBV27|.|TRBJ2-1
TGTGCCAGCAGTCCTCGACCCCTGAGTGGGAATGAGCAGTTCTTC
CASSPRPLSGNEQFF
>few|TRBV18|.|TRBJ2-1
TGTGCCAGCTCACCGAAGGGGAATGAGCAGTTCTTC
CASSPKGNEQFF